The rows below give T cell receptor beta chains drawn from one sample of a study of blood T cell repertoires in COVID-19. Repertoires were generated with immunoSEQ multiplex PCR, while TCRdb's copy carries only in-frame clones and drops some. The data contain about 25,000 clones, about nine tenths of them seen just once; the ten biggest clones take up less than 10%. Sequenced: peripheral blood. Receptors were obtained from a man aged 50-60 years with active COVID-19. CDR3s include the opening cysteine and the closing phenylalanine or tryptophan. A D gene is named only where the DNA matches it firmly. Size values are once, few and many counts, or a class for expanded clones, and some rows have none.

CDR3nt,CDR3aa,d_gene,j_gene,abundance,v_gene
TGTGCCAGCAGCCTAGGGGCTCTAGGCAATCAGCCCCAGCATTTT,CASSLGALGNQPQHF,NA,TRBJ1-5,NA,TRBV21-1
TGTGCCAGTAGTATCCGACAGGGGGTTACCGGGGAGCTGTTTTTT,CASSIRQGVTGELFF,TRBD1,TRBJ2-2,NA,TRBV19
TGTGCCAGCAGCTTGGGTGAGGGAAGCTCCTACAATGAGCAGTTCTTC,CASSLGEGSSYNEQFF,NA,TRBJ2-1,NA,TRBV7-2
TGTGCCAGCAGTGTTAACGGGGGGAATGAGCAGTTCTTC,CASSVNGGNEQFF,TRBD2,TRBJ2-1,once,TRBV6-4
TGTGCCAGCAGTCGCGGAGGTTCTGGAAACACCATATATTTT,CASSRGGSGNTIYF,NA,TRBJ1-3,once,TRBV28
TGCGCCAGCAGCCGCCGGGACAGAGCCCTGGACGGCAATCAGCCCCAGCATTTT,CASSRRDRALDGNQPQHF,TRBD1,TRBJ1-5,NA,TRBV4-1
TGCGCCAGCAGCCGCTACAGGGATTACACCGGGGAGCTGTTTTTT,CASSRYRDYTGELFF,NA,TRBJ2-2,NA,TRBV4-1
TGTGCCAGCAGTAATGCCGGGACTAGCGGGATCGATACGCAGTATTTT,CASSNAGTSGIDTQYF,TRBD2,TRBJ2-3,NA,TRBV13
TGTGCCAGCAGCGCGGGGCGGAAGATGGCCAGCACAGATACGCAGTATTTT,CASSAGRKMASTDTQYF,NA,TRBJ2-3,NA,TRBV7-9
TGTGCCAGCAGTTCCATGAGGCAGGACAAAAACCCCTACGAGCAGTACTTC,CASSSMRQDKNPYEQYF,NA,TRBJ2-7,once,TRBV6-2/TRBV6-3
TGTGCCAGCAGTGAAGCGGGGGGGCACTCAAACATTCAGTACTTC,CASSEAGGHSNIQYF,NA,TRBJ2-4,NA,TRBV2
TGTGCCAGCAGGGCGGGACAGTATAATTCACCCCTCCACTTT,CASRAGQYNSPLHF,TRBD1,TRBJ1-6,NA,TRBV6-5
TGTGCCACTAAGGGGGTTTACAATGAGCAGTTCTTC,CATKGVYNEQFF,NA,TRBJ2-1,NA,TRBV6-5
TGTGCCAGCAGTTACGCGGCCGGGAACACTGAAGCTTTCTTT,CASSYAAGNTEAFF,NA,TRBJ1-1,NA,TRBV6-5
TGTGCCAGCAGCTCAAACCTACGCTTCCGGGACTTCCTCTACAATGAGCAGTTCTTC,CASSSNLRFRDFLYNEQFF,NA,TRBJ2-1,NA,TRBV7-8
TGTGCCAGCAGCTTAACGGACAGGACATACAATGAGCAGTTCTTC,CASSLTDRTYNEQFF,TRBD1,TRBJ2-1,NA,TRBV5-5
TGTGCCAGCAGCTTATATCCGGGGAACACCGGGGAGCTGTTTTTT,CASSLYPGNTGELFF,NA,TRBJ2-2,NA,TRBV7-3
TGTGCCAGCAGCTTAGGACAGGGGTTCAGTAATTCACCCCTCCACTTT,CASSLGQGFSNSPLHF,TRBD1,TRBJ1-6,NA,TRBV7-9